Sequencing of this TCR beta chain was carried out in a study of shared clonotypes between healthy human individuals. The germline V gene has CDR1 ENHRY and CDR2 SYGVKD. J gave up 2 bases and V 8 bases, and 2 bases lay outside the gene matches. The CDR3 runs 13 residues. In the source study's methods: As immunoSEQ supplied junction-only sequences (without quality scores), filtering differed. The repertoire was sequenced with immunoSEQ multiplex PCR; TCRdb's copy has only in-frame clones and lacks some. The V and J calls and the clone size are those of that table, but D and trimming were determined from the DNA. The table lists hundreds of thousands of clones, less than 80% of them singletons.

The sequence came from a woman between 25 and 40 years old in good health. Source material: memory CD4+ T cells sorted from blood. Subset of the sample: CD45RA-negative fraction. V gene TRBV10-3 combines with J gene TRBJ2-7, with 11 positions matching TRBD1. In DNA, the CDR3 is TGTGCCATCGGGGGACAGGGGGCCTACGAGCAGTACTTC. This gives the protein CAIGGQGAYEQYF.